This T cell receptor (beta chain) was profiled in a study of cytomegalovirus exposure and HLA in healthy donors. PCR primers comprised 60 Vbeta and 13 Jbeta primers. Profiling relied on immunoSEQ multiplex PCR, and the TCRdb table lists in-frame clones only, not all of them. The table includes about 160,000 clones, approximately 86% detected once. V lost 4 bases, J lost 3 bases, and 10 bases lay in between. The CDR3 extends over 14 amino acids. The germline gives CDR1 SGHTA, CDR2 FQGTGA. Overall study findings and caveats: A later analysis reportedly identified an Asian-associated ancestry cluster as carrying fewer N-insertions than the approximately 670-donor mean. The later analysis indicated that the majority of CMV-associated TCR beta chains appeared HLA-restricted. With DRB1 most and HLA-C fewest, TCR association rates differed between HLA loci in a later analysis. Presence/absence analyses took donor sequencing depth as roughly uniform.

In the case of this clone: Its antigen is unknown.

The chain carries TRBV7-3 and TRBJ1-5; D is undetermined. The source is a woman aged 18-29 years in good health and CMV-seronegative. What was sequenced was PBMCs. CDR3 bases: TGTGCCAGCAGCTCCCGACGGGACAATCAGCCCCAGCATTTT. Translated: CASSSRRDNQPQHF.